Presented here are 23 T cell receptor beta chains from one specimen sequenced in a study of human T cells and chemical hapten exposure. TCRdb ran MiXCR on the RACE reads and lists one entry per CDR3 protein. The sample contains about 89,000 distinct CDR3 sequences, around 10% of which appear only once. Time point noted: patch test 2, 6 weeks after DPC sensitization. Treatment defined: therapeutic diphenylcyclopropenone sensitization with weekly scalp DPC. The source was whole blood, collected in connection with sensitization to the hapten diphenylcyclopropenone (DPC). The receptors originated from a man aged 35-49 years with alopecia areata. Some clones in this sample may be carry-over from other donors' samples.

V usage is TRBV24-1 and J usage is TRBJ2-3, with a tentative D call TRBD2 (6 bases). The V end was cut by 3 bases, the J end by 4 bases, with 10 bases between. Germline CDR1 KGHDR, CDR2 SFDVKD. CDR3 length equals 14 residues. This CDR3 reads CATSDVGEADTQYF. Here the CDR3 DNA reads TGTGCCACCAGTGATGTGGGGGAGGCAGATACGCAGTATTTT.

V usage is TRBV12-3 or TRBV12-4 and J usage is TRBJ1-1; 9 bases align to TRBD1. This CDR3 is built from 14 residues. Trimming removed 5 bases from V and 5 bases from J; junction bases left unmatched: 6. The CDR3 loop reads CASSPGQGGTEAFF. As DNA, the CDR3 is TGTGCCAGCAGTCCGGGACAGGGAGGAACTGAAGCTTTCTTT.

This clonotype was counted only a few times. CDR3 bases: TGCAGTGCTGCAATTTCCGGGACAGGGGTAGGAAACACCATATATTTT. Amino acids: CSAAISGTGVGNTIYF. This chain links TRBV20-1 with TRBJ1-3; 10 nucleotides agree with TRBD1. With V trimmed by 5 bases and J by 4 bases, 11 bases remained unmatched. Germline V lookup: CDR1 DFQATT, CDR2 SNEGSKA (reference sequence). The CDR3 loop spans 16 amino acids.

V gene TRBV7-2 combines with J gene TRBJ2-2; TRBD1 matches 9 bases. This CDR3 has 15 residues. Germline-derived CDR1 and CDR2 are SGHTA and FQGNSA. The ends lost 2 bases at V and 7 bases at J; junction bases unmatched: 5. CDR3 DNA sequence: TGTGCCAGCAGCTTATTACAGGGGGCAGGCGGGGAGCTGTTTTTT. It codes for CASSLLQGAGGELFF.

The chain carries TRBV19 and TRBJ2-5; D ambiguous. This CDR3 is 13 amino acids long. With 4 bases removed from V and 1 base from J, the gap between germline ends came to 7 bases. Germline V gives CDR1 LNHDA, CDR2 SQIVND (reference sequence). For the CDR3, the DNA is TGTGCCAGTAGTACCTCCTTCCAAGAGACCCAGTACTTC. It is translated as CASSTSFQETQYF.

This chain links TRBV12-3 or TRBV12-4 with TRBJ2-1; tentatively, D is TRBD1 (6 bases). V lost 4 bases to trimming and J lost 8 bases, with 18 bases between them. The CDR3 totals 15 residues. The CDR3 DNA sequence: TGTGCCAGCAGTTCTTCCGGGACAAGGAGGCATGAGCAGTTCTTC. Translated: CASSSSGTRRHEQFF.

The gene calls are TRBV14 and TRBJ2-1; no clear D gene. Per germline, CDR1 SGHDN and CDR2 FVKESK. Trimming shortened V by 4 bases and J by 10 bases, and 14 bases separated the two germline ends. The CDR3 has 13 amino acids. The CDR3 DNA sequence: TGTGCCAGCAGCCGAGACCACACTACCGAGCAGTTCTTC. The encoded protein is CASSRDHTTEQFF.

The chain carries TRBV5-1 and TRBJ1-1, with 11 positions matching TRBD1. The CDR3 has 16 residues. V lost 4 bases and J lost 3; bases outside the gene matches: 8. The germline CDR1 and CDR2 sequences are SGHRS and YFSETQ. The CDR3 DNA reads TGCGCCAGCAGCAGGACAGGGGGCGATCTGGACACTGAAGCTTTCTTT. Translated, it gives CASSRTGGDLDTEAFF.

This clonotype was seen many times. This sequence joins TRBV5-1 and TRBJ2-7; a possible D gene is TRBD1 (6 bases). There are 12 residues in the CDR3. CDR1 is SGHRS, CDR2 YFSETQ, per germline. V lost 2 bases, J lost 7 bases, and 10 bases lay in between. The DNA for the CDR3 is TGCGCCAGCAGCTTACAGGGCGGGGAGCAGTACTTC. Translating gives CASSLQGGEQYF.

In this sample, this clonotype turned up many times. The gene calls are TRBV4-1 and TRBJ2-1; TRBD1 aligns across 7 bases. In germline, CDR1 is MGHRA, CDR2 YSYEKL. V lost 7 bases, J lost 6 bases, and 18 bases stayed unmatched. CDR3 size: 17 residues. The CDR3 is CASNSRPGGQSLNEQFF. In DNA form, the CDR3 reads TGCGCCAGCAACTCTAGACCAGGGGGACAGAGCCTCAATGAGCAGTTCTTC.

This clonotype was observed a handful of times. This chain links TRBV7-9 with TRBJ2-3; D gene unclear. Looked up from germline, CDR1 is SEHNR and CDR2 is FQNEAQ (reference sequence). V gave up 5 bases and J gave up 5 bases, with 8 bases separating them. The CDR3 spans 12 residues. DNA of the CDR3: TGTGCCAGCAGCGAATCGGTAGATACGCAGTATTTT. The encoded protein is CASSESVDTQYF.

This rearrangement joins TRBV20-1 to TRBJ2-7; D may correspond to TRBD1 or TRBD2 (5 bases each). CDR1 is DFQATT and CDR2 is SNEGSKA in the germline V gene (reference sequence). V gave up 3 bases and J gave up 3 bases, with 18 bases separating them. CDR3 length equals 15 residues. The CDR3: CSASSTGTVFYEQYF. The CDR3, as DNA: TGCAGTGCTAGCAGTACCGGGACGGTATTCTACGAGCAGTACTTC.

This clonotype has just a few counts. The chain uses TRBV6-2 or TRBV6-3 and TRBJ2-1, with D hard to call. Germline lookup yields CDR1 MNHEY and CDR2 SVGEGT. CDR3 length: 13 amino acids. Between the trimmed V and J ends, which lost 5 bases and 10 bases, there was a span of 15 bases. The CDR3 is CASSPLSPVEQFF. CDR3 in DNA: TGTGCCAGCAGTCCGCTCTCCCCGGTCGAGCAGTTCTTC.

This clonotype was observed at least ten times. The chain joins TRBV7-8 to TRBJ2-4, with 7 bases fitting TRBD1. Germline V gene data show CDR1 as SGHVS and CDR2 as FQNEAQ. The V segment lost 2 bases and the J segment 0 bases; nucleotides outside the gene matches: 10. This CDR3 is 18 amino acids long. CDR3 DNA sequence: TGTGCCAGCAGCTTACGGGAACCGGGACAGCTAGCCAAAAACATTCAGTACTTC. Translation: CASSLREPGQLAKNIQYF.

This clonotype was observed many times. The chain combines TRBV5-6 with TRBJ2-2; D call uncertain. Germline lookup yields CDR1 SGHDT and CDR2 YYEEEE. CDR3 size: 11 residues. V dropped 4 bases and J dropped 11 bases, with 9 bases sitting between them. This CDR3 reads CASSLEIELFF. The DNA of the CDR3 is TGTGCCAGCAGCCTGGAGATTGAGCTGTTTTTT.

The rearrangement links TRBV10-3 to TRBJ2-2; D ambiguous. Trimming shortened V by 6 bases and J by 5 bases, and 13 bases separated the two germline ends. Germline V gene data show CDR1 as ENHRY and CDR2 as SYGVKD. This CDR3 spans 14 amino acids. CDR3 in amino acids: CAISSRTETGELFF. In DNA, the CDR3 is TGTGCCATCAGCTCTCGGACGGAGACCGGGGAGCTGTTTTTT.

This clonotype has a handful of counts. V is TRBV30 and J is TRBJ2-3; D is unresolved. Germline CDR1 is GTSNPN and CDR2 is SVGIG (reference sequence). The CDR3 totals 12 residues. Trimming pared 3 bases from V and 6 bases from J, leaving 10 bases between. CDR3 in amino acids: CAWSVLLDTQYF. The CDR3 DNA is TGTGCCTGGAGCGTCCTCCTCGATACGCAGTATTTT.

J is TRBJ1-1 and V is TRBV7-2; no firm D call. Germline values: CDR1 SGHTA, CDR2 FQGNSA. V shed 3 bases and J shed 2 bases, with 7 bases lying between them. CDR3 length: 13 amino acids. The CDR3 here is CASSFNLNTEAFF. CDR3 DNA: TGTGCCAGCAGCTTTAATTTAAACACTGAAGCTTTCTTT.

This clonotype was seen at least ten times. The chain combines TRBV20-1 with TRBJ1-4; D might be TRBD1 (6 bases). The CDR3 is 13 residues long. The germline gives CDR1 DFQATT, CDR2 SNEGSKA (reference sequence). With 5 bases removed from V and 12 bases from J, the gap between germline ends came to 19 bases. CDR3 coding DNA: TGCAGTGCTCCAACAGGGATTCGAGGGGAACTGTTTTTT. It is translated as CSAPTGIRGELFF.

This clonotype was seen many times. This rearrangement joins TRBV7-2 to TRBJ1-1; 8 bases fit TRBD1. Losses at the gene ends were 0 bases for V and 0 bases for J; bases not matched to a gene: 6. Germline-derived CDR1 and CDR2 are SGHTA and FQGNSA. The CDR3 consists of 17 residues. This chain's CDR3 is CASSLARTGTMNTEAFF. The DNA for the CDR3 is TGTGCCAGCAGCTTAGCGCGGACAGGGACTATGAACACTGAAGCTTTCTTT.

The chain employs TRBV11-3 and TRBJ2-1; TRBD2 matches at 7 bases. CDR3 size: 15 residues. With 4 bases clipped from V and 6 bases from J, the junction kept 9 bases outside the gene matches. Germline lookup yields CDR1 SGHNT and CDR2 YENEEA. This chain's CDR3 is CASSSDGLGINEQFF. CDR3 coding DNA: TGTGCCAGCAGCTCCGATGGACTAGGAATCAATGAGCAGTTCTTC.

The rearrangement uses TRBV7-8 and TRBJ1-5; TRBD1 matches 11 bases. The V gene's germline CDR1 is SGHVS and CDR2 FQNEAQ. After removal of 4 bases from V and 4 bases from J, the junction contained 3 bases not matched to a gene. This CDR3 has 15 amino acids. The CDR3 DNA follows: TGTGCCAGCAGCTCCGGGACAGGGGGAAATCAGCCCCAGCATTTT. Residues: CASSSGTGGNQPQHF.

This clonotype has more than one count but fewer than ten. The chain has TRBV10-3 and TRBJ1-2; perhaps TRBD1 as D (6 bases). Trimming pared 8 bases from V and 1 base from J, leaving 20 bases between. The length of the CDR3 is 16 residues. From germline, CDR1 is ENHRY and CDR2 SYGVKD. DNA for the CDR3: TGTGCCATCTTTCATTCGACAGGTTCCTATAACTATGGCTACACCTTC. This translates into CAIFHSTGSYNYGYTF.